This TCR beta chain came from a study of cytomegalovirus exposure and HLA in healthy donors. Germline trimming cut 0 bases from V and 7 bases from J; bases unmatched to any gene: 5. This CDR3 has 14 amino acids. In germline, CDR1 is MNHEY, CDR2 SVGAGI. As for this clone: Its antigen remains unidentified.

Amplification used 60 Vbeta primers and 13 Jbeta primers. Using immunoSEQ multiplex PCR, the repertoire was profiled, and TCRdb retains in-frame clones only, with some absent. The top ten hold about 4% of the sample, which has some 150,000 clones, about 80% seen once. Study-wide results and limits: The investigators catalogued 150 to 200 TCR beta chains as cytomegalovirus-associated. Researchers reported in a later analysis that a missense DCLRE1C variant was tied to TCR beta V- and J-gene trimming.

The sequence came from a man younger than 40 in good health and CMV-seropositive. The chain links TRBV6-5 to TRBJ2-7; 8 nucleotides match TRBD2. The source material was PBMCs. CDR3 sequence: CASSYSGGVGEQYF. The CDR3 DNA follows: TGTGCCAGCAGTTACTCCGGGGGGGTGGGGGAGCAGTACTTC.